These 32 T cell receptor beta chains were all obtained from the same sample, sequenced in a study of blood T cell repertoires in COVID-19. Repertoires were generated with immunoSEQ multiplex PCR, while TCRdb's copy carries only in-frame clones and drops some. The sample holds around 140,000 clones, about 88% seen once. Sample: peripheral blood. The source of these receptors is a woman of 80 years or more with acute or convalescent COVID-19.

The chain is built from TRBV2 and TRBJ2-7; D is possibly TRBD2 (5 bases). The CDR3 has 15 residues. Germline values: CDR1 SNHLY, CDR2 FYNNEI. V lost 3 bases and J 1 base, leaving 13 bases between the germline ends. As DNA, the CDR3 is TGTGCCAGCAGTGATTCGGGGTTGAGTTCCTACGAGCAGTACTTC. Its protein product is CASSDSGLSSYEQYF.

The chain recombines TRBV13 with TRBJ1-3; 9 bases fit TRBD1. The CDR3 is 14 amino acids. J gave up 7 bases and V 5 bases, and 6 bases lay outside the gene matches. Germline lookup yields CDR1 PRHDT and CDR2 FYEKMQ (reference sequence). The DNA for the CDR3 is TGTGCCAGCAGCCGGGACAGGGCGGGCAACACCATATATTTT. Its protein product is CASSRDRAGNTIYF.

Only one count was recorded for this clone. The rearrangement joins TRBV3-1 (or the pseudogene TRBV3-2) to TRBJ1-1; tentative D call: TRBD1 (6 bases). V was pared by 6 bases and J by 6 bases, with 11 bases between. Germline CDR1 is LGHDT and CDR2 is YNNKEL (reference sequence). This CDR3 has 12 amino acids. This chain's CDR3 is CASSYTGPEAFF. CDR3 in DNA: TGTGCCAGCAGTTACACAGGGCCTGAAGCTTTCTTT.

This sequence joins TRBV30 and TRBJ1-1, with 9 nucleotides matching TRBD1. This CDR3 is built from 14 residues. J gave up 6 bases and V 3 bases, and 8 bases lay outside the gene matches. CDR1 is GTSNPN and CDR2 is SVGIG in the germline V gene (reference sequence). This CDR3 is CAWRRGQGSSEAFF. The CDR3, as DNA: TGTGCCTGGAGGAGGGGACAGGGTTCCTCTGAAGCTTTCTTT.

V and J are TRBV19 and TRBJ1-1; 7 bases fit TRBD1. V trimming: 6 bases; J trimming: 4 bases; junction bases outside the gene matches: 5. This CDR3 is built from 13 residues. The germline CDR1 and CDR2 sequences are LNHDA and SQIVND (reference sequence). The CDR3 loop reads CASRDRPVTEAFF. Written as DNA, the CDR3 is TGTGCCAGTAGGGACAGGCCCGTCACTGAAGCTTTCTTT.

In DNA, the CDR3 is TGTGCCAGCACCCCACGGTACGGAGCTGGGACCCAGTACTTC. Translated: CASTPRYGAGTQYF. The J gene is TRBJ2-5, the V gene TRBV5-4; no firm D call. The CDR3 consists of 14 residues. V was cut by 6 bases and J by 7 bases, with 19 bases left in between. Germline V lookup: CDR1 SGHNT, CDR2 YYREEE (reference sequence).

The chain joins TRBV10-3 to TRBJ1-3; D is possibly TRBD1 (6 bases). This CDR3 contains 15 residues. Germline CDR1 is ENHRY and CDR2 is SYGVKD. V dropped 2 bases and J dropped 0 bases, with 8 bases sitting between them. CDR3 protein: CAISEPTGSGNTIYF. Written as DNA, the CDR3 is TGTGCCATCAGTGAGCCGACAGGCTCTGGAAACACCATATATTTT.

V usage is TRBV15 and J usage is TRBJ1-3; tentatively, D is TRBD1 (5 bases). The CDR3 has 16 residues. The germline CDR1 and CDR2 sequences are LNHNV and YYDKDF (reference sequence). V was trimmed by 1 base and J by 3 bases, leaving 13 bases between them. CDR3 amino acids: CATSRGGDGVGNTIYF. Written as DNA, the CDR3 is TGTGCCACCAGCAGAGGGGGGGACGGAGTTGGAAACACCATATATTTT.

This clone occurred many times. This sequence joins TRBV29-1 and TRBJ1-1; no definite D call. CDR1 and CDR2 from the germline V gene are SQVTM and ANQGSEA. Trimming shortened V by 3 bases and J by 0 bases, and 11 bases separated the two germline ends. This CDR3 has 14 residues. This CDR3 is CSVDQPVMNTEAFF. CDR3 nucleotide sequence: TGCAGCGTTGACCAACCGGTGATGAACACTGAAGCTTTCTTT.

The rearrangement links TRBV19 to TRBJ1-2, with TRBD1 matching 10 bases. CDR1 LNHDA and CDR2 SQIVND come from the germline V gene (reference sequence). CDR3 length: 14 amino acids. Losses at the gene ends were 6 bases for V and 5 bases for J; bases not matched to a gene: 6. This chain's CDR3 is CASRFGDRGYGYTF. In DNA, the CDR3 is TGTGCCAGTAGATTTGGGGACAGGGGATATGGCTACACCTTC.

CDR3 sequence reads: CASSQWTSSAEQFF. CDR3 nucleotide sequence: TGTGCCAGCAGCCAATGGACTAGCTCTGCTGAGCAGTTCTTC. This chain links TRBV9 with TRBJ2-1; 8 bases align to TRBD2. The CDR3 has 14 residues. V trimming: 4 bases; J trimming: 9 bases; junction bases outside the gene matches: 9. The germline V gene has CDR1 SGDLS and CDR2 YYNGEE.

The chain links TRBV9 to TRBJ2-3, with TRBD2 matching over 9 bases. The CDR3 runs to 16 residues. J lost 1 base, V lost 0 bases, and 3 bases had no gene match. Germline assignment: CDR1 SGDLS and CDR2 YYNGEE. CDR3 sequence reads: CASSVGASGGTDTQYF. The CDR3 nucleotides are TGTGCCAGCAGCGTAGGGGCTAGCGGGGGCACAGATACGCAGTATTTT.

This chain links TRBV19 with TRBJ2-7; 7 nucleotides match TRBD2. Losses at the gene ends were 9 bases for V and 5 bases for J; bases not matched to a gene: 4. The germline gives CDR1 LNHDA, CDR2 SQIVND (reference sequence). The length of the CDR3 is 11 residues. CDR3 region: CASRGVHEQYF. In DNA form, the CDR3 reads TGTGCCAGCCGGGGGGTCCACGAGCAGTACTTC.

The chain carries TRBV29-1 and TRBJ1-1; no clear D gene. CDR1 and CDR2 (germline): SQVTM, ANQGSEA. The germline V and J ends were trimmed by 8 bases and 6 bases, with 13 bases remaining between them. The CDR3 extends over 11 amino acids. The CDR3 spells CSLQLGAEAFF. Written as DNA, the CDR3 is TGCAGCCTGCAGTTGGGCGCTGAAGCTTTCTTT.

The chain combines TRBV11-2 with TRBJ2-1; 9 bases match TRBD1. V was clipped by 0 bases and J by 3 bases; unmatched bases: 9. The germline V gene encodes CDR1 SGHAT and CDR2 FQNNGV. The CDR3 loop spans 18 amino acids. CDR3 coding DNA: TGTGCCAGCAGCTTAGATTGGGCAGGGGACAGGGACTACAATGAGCAGTTCTTC. Translating it yields CASSLDWAGDRDYNEQFF.

A remark on this clone: The sample contains more than one DNA sequence encoding this CDR3. CDR3 loop: CASSLGQGEETQYF. In nucleotides, the CDR3 is TGTGCCAGCAGCTTAGGACAGGGAGAAGAGACCCAGTACTTC. The chain couples TRBV7-9 to TRBJ2-5; TRBD1 matches at 7 bases. The CDR3 totals 14 residues. The V gene's germline CDR1 is SEHNR and CDR2 FQNEAQ (reference sequence). The V segment lost 1 base and the J segment 3 bases; nucleotides outside the gene matches: 2.

DNA for the CDR3: TGTGCCAGTAGAGTCGGACAGGGACGGAATCATCAGCCCCAGCATTTT. It encodes CASRVGQGRNHQPQHF. The chain couples TRBV19 to TRBJ1-5; 8 bases are shared with TRBD1. Germline V gene sequence: CDR1 LNHDA, CDR2 SQIVND (reference sequence). This CDR3 comprises 16 residues. V shed 6 bases and J 5 bases; nucleotides not matched to a gene: 12.

The chain has TRBV2 and TRBJ2-1; D unresolved. Trimming left V 3 bases short and J 1 base short, with 4 bases between. This CDR3 has 13 residues. Looked up from germline, CDR1 is SNHLY and CDR2 is FYNNEI. The CDR3, as DNA: TGTGCCAGCAGTGACCAATCCTACAATGAGCAGTTCTTC. This codes for CASSDQSYNEQFF.

Note on this clone: At one boundary the junction diverges from the germline segment, which might be a read error. The chain links TRBV7-7 to TRBJ1-1; the D is unclear. The CDR3 loop spans 13 amino acids. The germline V gene encodes CDR1 SSHAT and CDR2 FNYEAQ (reference sequence). The CDR3 bases are TGTGCTAGCAGCACCTCACAAAACACTGAAGCTTTCTTT. It encodes CASSTSQNTEAFF.

This clone has just a few counts. The rearrangement links TRBV7-9 to TRBJ1-1, with 9 bases aligning to TRBD1. With V trimmed by 5 bases and J by 4 bases, 8 bases remained unmatched. Germline values: CDR1 SEHNR, CDR2 FQNEAQ (reference sequence). The CDR3 sequence is 15 residues long. CDR3 region: CASSMDRGSGTEAFF. The CDR3 coding sequence is TGTGCCAGCAGCATGGACAGGGGATCGGGCACTGAAGCTTTCTTT.

This chain links TRBV27 with TRBJ2-3, with TRBD2 identical over 8 bases. This CDR3 region has 18 residues. Germline CDR1 reads MNHEY; CDR2 reads SMNVEV (reference sequence). With 2 bases clipped from V and 4 bases from J, the junction kept 14 bases outside the gene matches. The CDR3 sequence: CASSLSFIKRELADTQYF. For the CDR3, the DNA is TGTGCCAGCAGTTTAAGCTTTATCAAGCGGGAGTTGGCAGATACGCAGTATTTT.

This sequence joins TRBV27 and TRBJ1-5, with 9 nucleotides matching TRBD1. The CDR3 totals 17 residues. CDR1 MNHEY and CDR2 SMNVEV come from the germline V gene (reference sequence). The J segment lost 4 bases and the V segment lost 5 bases, leaving 12 bases of the junction unmatched. CDR3 amino acids: CASSAGTGRRRNQPQHF. DNA for the CDR3: TGTGCCAGCAGTGCTGGGACAGGGAGGCGTAGGAATCAGCCCCAGCATTTT.

The chain combines TRBV10-3 with TRBJ2-5; 9 bases agree with TRBD1. Germline-derived CDR1 and CDR2 are ENHRY and SYGVKD. The CDR3 has 14 residues. Trimming took 4 bases from V and 4 from J; bases not matched to a gene: 4. DNA for the CDR3: TGTGCCATCAGTGGTACAGGGGGCCCAGAGACCCAGTACTTC. Encoded protein: CAISGTGGPETQYF.

The V and J genes are TRBV5-1 and TRBJ2-7, with a weak D call TRBD1 (5 bases). Germline-derived CDR1 and CDR2 are SGHRS and YFSETQ. This CDR3 has 14 amino acids. Trimming took off 0 bases at V and 5 bases at J, with 12 bases between the two ends. The CDR3 nucleotides read TGCGCCAGCAGCTTGGAGGGCAGGGTAGACGAGCAGTACTTC. It encodes CASSLEGRVDEQYF. Full variable domain (rest looked up from reference TRBV5-1 and TRBJ2-7): KAGVTQTPRYLIKTRGQQVTLSCSPISGHRSVSWYQQTPGQGLQFLFEYFSETQRNKGNFPGRFSGRQFSNSRSEMNVSTLELGDSALYLCASSLEGRVDEQYFGPGTRLTVT.

The chain carries TRBV11-2 and TRBJ2-6, with 7 bases fitting TRBD2. The V and J ends lost 4 bases and 0 bases, in that order; junction bases with no gene match: 12. The CDR3 sequence is 19 residues long. Per the germline V gene, CDR1 is SGHAT and CDR2 is FQNNGV. This chain's CDR3 is CASSSPGGRQGSGANVLTF. The CDR3 coding sequence is TGTGCCAGCAGCTCCCCGGGAGGCAGGCAGGGCTCTGGGGCCAACGTCCTGACTTTC.

This chain connects TRBV19 to TRBJ1-1; a weak D match, TRBD1 (5 bases). The germline V gene encodes CDR1 LNHDA and CDR2 SQIVND (reference sequence). The CDR3 totals 13 residues. Trimming left V 7 bases short and J 5 bases short, with 14 bases between. This CDR3 reads CASKWSRDTEAFF. For the CDR3, the DNA is TGTGCCAGTAAATGGAGCAGGGATACTGAAGCTTTCTTT.

A few counts support this clone. The V and J genes are TRBV30 and TRBJ2-5; D may be TRBD2 (6 bases). Trimming took off 4 bases at V and 5 bases at J, with 14 bases between the two ends. This CDR3 contains 13 residues. Germline V CDR1 and CDR2: GTSNPN, SVGIG (reference sequence). CDR3 sequence: CAWKGGGKETQYF. CDR3 sequence (DNA): TGTGCCTGGAAGGGCGGCGGGAAGGAGACCCAGTACTTC.

CDR3 DNA sequence: TGTGCCAGCAAGGGGACAGGGACCAATCAGCCCCAGCATTTT. Protein product: CASKGTGTNQPQHF. The V and J genes are TRBV27 and TRBJ1-5; 9 nucleotides agree with TRBD1. The CDR3 consists of 14 residues. Germline trimming cut 7 bases from V and 3 bases from J; bases unmatched to any gene: 4. The V gene's germline CDR1 is MNHEY and CDR2 SMNVEV (reference sequence).

V and J are TRBV4-3 and TRBJ2-4; D perhaps matches TRBD1 (6 bases). Germline V gene lookup returns CDR1 LGHNA and CDR2 YSLEER. The CDR3 is 13 residues long. V was cut by 3 bases and J by 6 bases, with 9 bases left in between. CDR3 amino acids: CASSQATGNIQYF. The DNA of the CDR3 is TGCGCCAGCAGCCAGGCGACAGGAAACATTCAGTACTTC.

V gene TRBV27 combines with J gene TRBJ2-2; 7 positions match TRBD2. In germline, CDR1 is MNHEY, CDR2 SMNVEV (reference sequence). The CDR3 sequence is 16 residues long. J was trimmed by 8 bases and V by 1 base; bases with no gene match: 10. CDR3: CASSLLGGGPPGELFF. CDR3 sequence (DNA): TGTGCCAGCAGTTTATTGGGGGGAGGGCCTCCGGGGGAGCTGTTTTTT.

The V and J genes are TRBV30 and TRBJ1-1, with TRBD1 matching 11 bases. Trimming at V came to 0 bases and at J to 4 bases, leaving 4 bases not matched to a gene. The CDR3 sequence is 15 residues long. The germline V gene has CDR1 GTSNPN and CDR2 SVGIG (reference sequence). This CDR3 reads CAWSVRDRGSTEAFF. The CDR3 DNA is TGTGCCTGGAGTGTACGGGACAGGGGGTCCACTGAAGCTTTCTTT.

The chain combines TRBV6-2 or TRBV6-3 with TRBJ1-2; D not certain. The CDR3 has 13 residues. Trimming stripped 2 bases from V and 6 bases from J, with 10 bases between. Germline loops: CDR1 MNHEY, CDR2 SVGEGT. CDR3 residues: CASSYDAGNGYTF. The CDR3 DNA is TGTGCCAGCAGTTACGATGCAGGCAATGGCTACACCTTC.